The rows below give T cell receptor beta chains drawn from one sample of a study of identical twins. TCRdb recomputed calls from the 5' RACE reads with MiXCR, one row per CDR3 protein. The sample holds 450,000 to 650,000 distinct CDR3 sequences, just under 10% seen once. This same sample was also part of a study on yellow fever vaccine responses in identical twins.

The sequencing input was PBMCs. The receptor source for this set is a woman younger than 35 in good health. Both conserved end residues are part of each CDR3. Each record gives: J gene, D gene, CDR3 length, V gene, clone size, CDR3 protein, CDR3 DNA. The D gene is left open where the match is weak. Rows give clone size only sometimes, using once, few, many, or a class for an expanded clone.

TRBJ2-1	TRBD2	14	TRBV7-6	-	CASSPRTSGPEQFF	TGTGCCAGCAGCCCGAGGACTAGCGGCCCTGAGCAGTTCTTC
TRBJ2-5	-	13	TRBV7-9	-	CASSLPQGETQYF	TGTGCCAGCAGCTTGCCCCAGGGGGAGACCCAGTACTTC
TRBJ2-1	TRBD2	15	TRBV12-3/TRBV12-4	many	CASSWSGDAYNEQFF	TGTGCCAGCAGTTGGAGCGGGGACGCCTACAATGAGCAGTTCTTC
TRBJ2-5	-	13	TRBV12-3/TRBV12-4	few	CASTPGTGETQYF	TGTGCCAGCACCCCGGGGACGGGAGAGACCCAGTACTTC
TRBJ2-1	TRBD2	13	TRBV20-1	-	CSASGLVYNEQFF	TGCAGTGCTAGTGGACTAGTCTACAATGAGCAGTTCTTC
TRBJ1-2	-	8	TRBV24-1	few	CAAYGYTF	TGTGCCGCGTATGGCTACACCTTC
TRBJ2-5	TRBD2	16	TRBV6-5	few	CASSYSRGRASETQYF	TGTGCCAGCAGTTACTCCCGCGGGAGGGCGTCGGAGACCCAGTACTTC
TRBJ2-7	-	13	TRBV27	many	CASGGVNPYEQYF	TGTGCCAGCGGCGGGGTAAATCCCTACGAGCAGTACTTC
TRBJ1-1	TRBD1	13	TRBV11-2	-	CASSLEGDREAFF	TGTGCCAGCAGCTTAGAGGGGGACAGAGAAGCTTTCTTT
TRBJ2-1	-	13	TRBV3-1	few	CASSLGTLNEQFF	TGTGCCAGCAGCCTGGGGACTCTCAATGAGCAGTTCTTC
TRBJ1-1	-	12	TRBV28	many	CASSPPVGQAFF	TGTGCCAGCAGCCCTCCGGTGGGCCAAGCTTTCTTT
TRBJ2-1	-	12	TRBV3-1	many	CASSQGRGEQFF	TGTGCCAGCAGCCAAGGAAGGGGCGAGCAGTTCTTC
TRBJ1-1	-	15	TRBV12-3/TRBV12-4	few	CASSQRQKMNTEAFF	TGTGCCAGCAGTCAGAGACAGAAAATGAACACTGAAGCTTTCTTT
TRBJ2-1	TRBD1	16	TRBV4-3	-	CASSHPDRASYNEQFF	TGCGCCAGCAGCCACCCTGACAGGGCATCCTACAATGAGCAGTTCTTC
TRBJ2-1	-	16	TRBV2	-	CASRTGWPRFDNEQFF	TGTGCCAGCAGGACCGGGTGGCCAAGGTTTGACAATGAGCAGTTCTTC
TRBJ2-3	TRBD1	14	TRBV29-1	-	CSVDADRWGDTQYF	TGCAGCGTTGATGCGGACAGGTGGGGGGATACGCAGTATTTT
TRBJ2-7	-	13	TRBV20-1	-	CSASSGNYYEQYF	TGCAGTGCCTCTTCCGGGAACTACTACGAGCAGTACTTC
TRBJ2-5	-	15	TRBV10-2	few	CASRSTRRTRETQYF	TGCGCCAGCAGGTCTACTAGGCGGACCCGGGAGACCCAGTACTTC
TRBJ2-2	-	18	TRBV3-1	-	CASSQGRNGLHYTGELFF	TGTGCCAGCAGCCAAGGCAGGAATGGACTACACTACACCGGGGAGCTGTTTTTT
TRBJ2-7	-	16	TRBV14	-	CASSQGSAGSRREQYF	TGTGCCAGCAGCCAAGGATCGGCAGGGAGCCGTCGGGAGCAGTACTTC
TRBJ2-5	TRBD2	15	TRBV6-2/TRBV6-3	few	CASSFQTSPQETQYF	TGTGCCAGCAGTTTTCAGACTAGCCCCCAAGAGACCCAGTACTTC
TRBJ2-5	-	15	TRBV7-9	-	CASSSWDTRQETQYF	TGTGCCAGCAGCTCCTGGGACACTCGACAAGAGACCCAGTACTTC
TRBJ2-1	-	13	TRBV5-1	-	CASSLQPNNEQFF	TGCGCCAGCAGCCTGCAACCGAACAATGAGCAGTTCTTC
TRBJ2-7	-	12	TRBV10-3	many	CAISESSYEQYF	TGTGCCATCAGTGAGTCCAGCTACGAGCAGTACTTC
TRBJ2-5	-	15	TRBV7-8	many	CASSLARVLRETQYF	TGTGCCAGCAGCTTAGCGCGGGTTCTCAGGGAGACCCAGTACTTC
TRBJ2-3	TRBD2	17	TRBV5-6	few	CASSLEVAGGRTDTQYF	TGTGCCAGCAGCTTGGAGGTAGCGGGGGGGCGCACAGATACGCAGTATTTT
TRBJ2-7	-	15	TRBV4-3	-	CASSLDAGGRYEQYF	TGCGCCAGCAGCCTAGATGCGGGCGGACGTTACGAGCAGTACTTC
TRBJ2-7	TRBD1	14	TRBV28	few	CASRSGGSSYEQYF	TGTGCCAGCAGATCAGGGGGCTCCTCCTACGAGCAGTACTTC